This T cell receptor beta chain was sequenced during a study of CD8 T cells in Susac syndrome. Study overall: The sequenced Susac syndrome patients included five or six who had clinically active disease and fewer than 10 who were in remission.

With random hexamers, 0.5 to 1 ug RNA was reverse transcribed. From the immunoSEQ multiplex PCR reads, TCRdb called clonotypes with MiXCR, one entry per CDR3 protein. This repertoire shows hundreds of thousands of distinct CDR3 sequences, approximately 94% found once; its top ten account for under 0.2%. TEMRA cells were enriched by FACS, and CD4+ and CD8+ T cells were negatively isolated. V was pared by 8 bases and J by 1 base, with 12 bases of the junction left unmatched. CDR1 MNHEY and CDR2 SVGEGT come from the germline V gene. The CDR3 length is 16 residues. The V and J genes are TRBV6-2 or TRBV6-3 and TRBJ1-1, with 8 positions matching TRBD1. This receptor was taken from a human donor with Susac syndrome. The sequencing sample was made of CD4+ T cells from PBMCs. This CDR3 is CASHPTSDRGNTEAFF. CDR3 nucleotides: TGTGCCAGCCACCCAACGTCTGACAGGGGGAACACTGAAGCTTTCTTT.